A single sample gave rise to the 4 T cell receptor beta chains below, sequenced in a study of human T cells and chemical hapten exposure. TCRdb fed the RACE reads into MiXCR, producing one record per CDR3 protein. The repertoire consists of around 300,000 distinct CDR3 sequences, with roughly 6.9% occurring once and the leading ten covering 8% to 9%. Time point defined: patch test 1, 2 weeks after DPC sensitization. Treatment: therapeutic diphenylcyclopropenone sensitization with weekly scalp DPC. The specimen comprised whole blood, sampled in connection with sensitization to the hapten diphenylcyclopropenone (DPC). These TCRs come from a woman aged 18-35 years with alopecia areata. Some clones in this sample may be carry-over from other donors' samples.

This clonotype was seen many times. The genes are TRBV12-3 or TRBV12-4 and TRBJ2-7; the D gene is possibly TRBD2 (5 bases). The CDR3 loop spans 13 amino acids. V shed 8 bases and J shed 1 base, with 12 bases lying between them. As DNA, the CDR3 is TGTGCCAGCGGGGAGACGGTTTCCTACGAGCAGTACTTC. It encodes CASGETVSYEQYF.

The sample holds a few counts of this clonotype. V and J are TRBV24-1 and TRBJ2-2; 8 bases agree with TRBD1. The CDR3 covers 16 residues. Trimming at V came to 2 bases and at J to 5 bases, leaving 6 bases not matched to a gene. CDR1 and CDR2 from the germline V gene are KGHDR and SFDVKD. DNA for the CDR3: TGTGCCACCAGTGATTCCGGGACAGGAGTAACCGGGGAGCTGTTTTTT. This codes for CATSDSGTGVTGELFF.

The rearrangement links TRBV20-1 to TRBJ2-2; TRBD2 is a possible D gene (6 bases). V was cut by 3 bases and J by 4 bases, with 12 bases left in between. CDR1 is DFQATT, CDR2 SNEGSKA, per germline (reference sequence). This CDR3 has 14 residues. The CDR3 region is CSASRQGGTGELFF. The CDR3 DNA reads as TGCAGTGCTAGTAGGCAGGGAGGCACCGGGGAGCTGTTTTTT.

This clonotype appeared many times. The chain recombines TRBV7-3 with TRBJ2-5, with 7 bases identical to TRBD2. This CDR3 has 15 amino acids. The J segment lost 1 base and the V segment lost 5 bases, leaving 7 bases of the junction unmatched. The germline CDR1 and CDR2 sequences are SGHTA and FQGTGA. The CDR3 sequence: CASSPTAGSQETQYF. For the CDR3, the DNA is TGTGCCAGCAGCCCAACAGCGGGAAGCCAAGAGACCCAGTACTTC.